One and the same sample provided the 16 T cell receptor beta chains below, sequenced in a study of post-analysis software for immune sequencing data. Study results and limitations: Higher frequency in patients than in controls was seen for about five TRBV segments, with TRBV5-6, TRBV5-1 and TRBV20-1 among them.

Unique molecular identifiers were present in the TCR beta cDNA libraries. TCRdb reanalysed the PCR reads using MiXCR and keeps one entry per CDR3 protein. The data show 400,000 to 500,000 distinct CDR3 sequences, more than 30% seen once. These receptors are not linked to any known antigen. Sequenced: blood. The origin of the receptors is a girl aged 2-15 years with multiple sclerosis.

This sequence joins TRBV7-2 and TRBJ2-7, with D perhaps matching TRBD1 (6 bases). V was trimmed by 7 bases and J by 2 bases, leaving 24 bases between them. The CDR3 extends over 17 amino acids. Looked up from germline, CDR1 is SGHTA and CDR2 is FQGNSA. The CDR3 bases are TGTGCCAGCAACTTGAAGTCAGGGGTACTCGTAGCCTACGAGCAGTACTTC. It specifies CASNLKSGVLVAYEQYF.

The chain links TRBV10-3 to TRBJ2-4, with D tentatively TRBD2 (7 bases). Per the germline V gene, CDR1 is ENHRY and CDR2 is SYGVKD. The length of the CDR3 is 16 residues. The V gene lost 8 bases and the J gene lost 0 bases, with 17 bases spanning the gap. The DNA for the CDR3 is TGTGCCATCGGTGGGGGGGGCGATCTAGCCAAAAACATTCAGTACTTC. Protein product: CAIGGGGDLAKNIQYF.

This rearrangement joins TRBV7-2 to TRBJ2-7, with a possible D match to TRBD2 (6 bases). Trimming left V 7 bases short and J 2 bases short, with 18 bases between. Germline V gene sequence: CDR1 SGHTA, CDR2 FQGNSA. The CDR3 covers 15 residues. CDR3 loop: CASTFTWDLPYEQYF. CDR3 nucleotide sequence: TGTGCCAGCACCTTCACATGGGACTTACCCTACGAGCAGTACTTC.

This chain connects TRBV28 to TRBJ1-2; weak D call: TRBD1 (5 bases). The CDR3 extends over 15 amino acids. Trimming removed 2 bases at V and 4 bases at J, with 14 bases between. The germline gives CDR1 MDHEN, CDR2 SYDVKM. The CDR3 DNA follows: TGTGCCAGCAGTTTAGGGGGTTCCGGGAGCTATGGCTACACCTTC. Translating it yields CASSLGGSGSYGYTF.

This clonotype was observed a handful of times. V is TRBV9 and J is TRBJ1-5, with TRBD1 as a possible D gene (5 bases). The ends were cut back, 1 base at V and 1 base at J, with 12 bases in the middle. This CDR3 is 16 amino acids long. Germline V gene sequence: CDR1 SGDLS, CDR2 YYNGEE. The CDR3 spells CASSVPYRTSNQPQHF. In DNA form, the CDR3 reads TGTGCCAGCAGCGTACCGTACCGGACAAGCAATCAGCCCCAGCATTTT. The whole variable domain, filled in from reference TRBV9 and TRBJ1-5, reads DSGVTQTPKHLITATGQRVTLRCSPRSGDLSVYWYQQSLDQGLQFLIQYYNGEERAKGNILERFSAQQFPDLHSELNLSSLELGDSALYFCASSVPYRTSNQPQHFGDGTRLSIL.

In this sample, this clonotype turned up a few times. The chain combines TRBV6-2 or TRBV6-3 with TRBJ1-1; 10 nucleotides line up with TRBD1. This CDR3 comprises 18 residues. In germline, CDR1 is MNHEY, CDR2 SVGEGT. The junction had 13 bases not matched to a gene; V was cut back by 4 bases and J by 2 bases. The CDR3 reads CASSFPDRGGTINTEAFF. The CDR3 nucleotides read TGTGCCAGCAGTTTTCCGGACAGGGGGGGGACCATAAACACTGAAGCTTTCTTT.

The CDR3 region has the DNA TGTGCCAGCAGCTTAGTCAGGGTGGGGCGAGACACTGAAGCTTTCTTT. Its protein is CASSLVRVGRDTEAFF. The J gene is TRBJ1-1, the V gene TRBV7-9; D is possibly TRBD1 (5 bases). The CDR3 contains 16 residues. Germline lookup yields CDR1 SEHNR and CDR2 FQNEAQ (reference sequence). V was trimmed by 1 base and J by 3 bases, leaving 15 bases between them.

The gene calls are TRBV7-9 and TRBJ2-5; TRBD2 matches at 8 bases. This CDR3 is built from 14 residues. Germline V gene data show CDR1 as SEHNR and CDR2 as FQNEAQ (reference sequence). V was clipped by 8 bases and J by 5 bases; unmatched bases: 10. CDR3: CASGIAGTPETQYF. The CDR3 DNA sequence: TGTGCCAGCGGCATAGCGGGGACTCCTGAGACCCAGTACTTC.

Only a few counts were recorded for this clonotype. This chain links TRBV11-2 with TRBJ2-1, with no clear D. The CDR3 contains 10 residues. The V gene lost 7 bases and the J gene lost 10 bases, with 8 bases spanning the gap. Germline assignment: CDR1 SGHAT and CDR2 FQNNGV. CDR3 in amino acids: CASKGHEQFF. DNA of the CDR3: TGTGCCAGCAAAGGGCACGAGCAGTTCTTC.

This clonotype was found a few times. This rearrangement joins TRBV20-1 to TRBJ2-1; TRBD1 aligns across 9 bases. The CDR3 length is 17 residues. V dropped 3 bases and J dropped 8; count of bases not matched to a gene: 17. The germline CDR1 and CDR2 sequences are DFQATT and SNEGSKA (reference sequence). CDR3 DNA: TGCAGTGCTAGTGACCCGATAGGACAGGGGTCTGTGCATGAGCAGTTCTTC. Its protein is CSASDPIGQGSVHEQFF.

The chain links TRBV5-5 to TRBJ1-5; no clear D gene. The CDR3 spans 13 residues. V was clipped by 4 bases and J by 0 bases, with 5 bases between them. Germline assignment: CDR1 SGHKS and CDR2 YYEKEE (reference sequence). The CDR3 region has the DNA TGTGCCAGCAGCGATTATAGCAATCAGCCCCAGCATTTT. Protein sequence: CASSDYSNQPQHF. The full variable domain, rest sourced from reference TRBV5-5 and TRBJ1-5, is DAGVTQSPTHLIKTRGQQVTLRCSPISGHKSVSWYQQVLGQGPQFIFQYYEKEERGRGNFPDRFSARQFPNYSSELNVNALLLGDSALYLCASSDYSNQPQHFGDGTRLSIL.

With regard to this clonotype: The germline gene is not matched at one end of the junction; a read error may be the cause. The chain joins TRBV5-1 to TRBJ2-4, with D hard to call. The J call is uncertain, as TRBJ2-5 better fits the DNA end. The CDR3 totals 13 residues. Germline-derived CDR1 and CDR2 are SGHRS and YFSETQ. The DNA of the CDR3 is TGCGTCAGCAGACATTCGGACCAAGAGACCCAGTACTTC. This gives the protein CVSRHSDQETQYF.

This clonotype was seen a few times. CDR3 bases: TGCAGCGTTGAGATGGGAAATACGCAGTATTTT. Translating it yields CSVEMGNTQYF. The J gene is TRBJ2-3, the V gene TRBV29-1; D not resolved. Per germline, CDR1 SQVTM and CDR2 ANQGSEA. The CDR3 spans 11 residues. The V end was cut by 3 bases, the J end by 7 bases, with 8 bases between.

The rearrangement joins TRBV5-1 to TRBJ1-2; 7 positions match TRBD1. CDR3 size: 15 residues. Trimming took 3 bases from V and 6 from J; bases not matched to a gene: 11. The germline gives CDR1 SGHRS, CDR2 YFSETQ. CDR3 loop: CASSSLPGQTNGYTF. CDR3 DNA: TGCGCCAGCAGCTCTCTTCCGGGACAGACGAATGGCTACACCTTC.

This chain links TRBV29-1 with TRBJ1-2; 8 bases agree with TRBD1. Trimming at V came to 6 bases and at J to 5 bases, leaving 2 bases not matched to a gene. The CDR3 has 11 residues. From germline, CDR1 is SQVTM and CDR2 ANQGSEA. CDR3 protein: CSVGQEYGYTF. CDR3 DNA: TGCAGCGTGGGACAGGAGTATGGCTACACCTTC.

The chain employs TRBV7-2 and TRBJ1-2; no definite D call. CDR3 length: 16 amino acids. Trimming shortened V by 3 bases and J by 0 bases, and 14 bases separated the two germline ends. Germline values: CDR1 SGHTA, CDR2 FQGNSA. The CDR3 nucleotides read TGTGCCAGCAGCTTGAGAAGGGAAAAAGCTAACTATGGCTACACCTTC. Translation: CASSLRREKANYGYTF.